Below are 24 T cell receptor beta chains sequenced from a single sample in a study of blood T cells in healthy people across ages. PCR was performed a second time for about 7 to 11 cycles using a sample-barcoded 5' primer and a J-beta primer mix. TCRdb processed the 5' RACE reads anew with MiXCR; each CDR3 protein has one entry. Here the sample spans some 730,000 distinct CDR3 sequences, about a fifth being singletons. The sequencing input was blood. These receptor sequences come from a man in his 70s in good health.

This clonotype has just a few counts. The rearrangement joins TRBV25-1 to TRBJ2-1; 12 bases are a match to TRBD2. Germline-derived CDR1 and CDR2 are MGHDK and SYGVNS. V shed 6 bases, J shed 0 bases, and the junction held 3 bases outside the gene matches. CDR3 length equals 16 residues. CDR3 sequence: CASSKLAGGSYNEQFF. CDR3 in DNA: TGTGCCAGCAGCAAACTAGCGGGGGGCTCCTACAATGAGCAGTTCTTC.

The chain has TRBV9 and TRBJ2-5; D uncertain. Germline assignment: CDR1 SGDLS and CDR2 YYNGEE. V lost 2 bases, J lost 2 bases, and 7 bases lay in between. The CDR3 is 13 residues long. The CDR3 DNA sequence: TGTGCCAGCAGCGTCTCACAGCAAGAGACCCAGTACTTC. Translated: CASSVSQQETQYF.

This clonotype was detected only a few times. J is TRBJ1-1 and V is TRBV5-5; 10 bases map to TRBD1. Germline V CDR1 and CDR2: SGHKS, YYEKEE (reference sequence). The CDR3 consists of 16 residues. V dropped 5 bases and J dropped 4; count of bases not matched to a gene: 11. CDR3 in amino acids: CASRERDRGMVTEAFF. DNA for the CDR3: TGTGCCAGCAGGGAAAGGGACAGGGGCATGGTCACTGAAGCTTTCTTT. The entire variable domain, with the rest obtained from reference TRBV5-5 and TRBJ1-1, is as follows: DAGVTQSPTHLIKTRGQQVTLRCSPISGHKSVSWYQQVLGQGPQFIFQYYEKEERGRGNFPDRFSARQFPNYSSELNVNALLLGDSALYLCASRERDRGMVTEAFFGQGTRLTVV.

The J gene is TRBJ2-3, the V gene TRBV5-1; the D call may be TRBD1 or TRBD2 (6 bases each). V lost 6 bases and J lost 3, with 14 bases in between. Germline V lookup: CDR1 SGHRS, CDR2 YFSETQ. The CDR3 is 14 residues long. Here the CDR3 reads CASMGGVVTDTQYF. CDR3 bases: TGCGCCAGCATGGGGGGCGTTGTGACAGATACGCAGTATTTT.

This clonotype was counted only a few times. The chain recombines TRBV11-2 with TRBJ2-7, with TRBD1 matching over 7 bases. This CDR3 region has 14 residues. Germline loops: CDR1 SGHAT, CDR2 FQNNGV. The J segment lost 4 bases and the V segment lost 2 bases, leaving 5 bases of the junction unmatched. This CDR3 is CASSLRDSKYEQYF. CDR3 bases: TGTGCCAGCAGCTTAAGGGACAGTAAGTACGAGCAGTACTTC.

This clonotype was picked up many times. The V and J genes are TRBV29-1 and TRBJ2-1; D is possibly TRBD1 or TRBD2 (5 bases each). The germline gives CDR1 SQVTM, CDR2 ANQGSEA. The CDR3 runs 14 residues. Trimming took 4 bases from V and 0 from J, leaving 10 bases between them. As DNA, the CDR3 is TGCAGCGTTGTAGAGGGGAGCTCCTACAATGAGCAGTTCTTC. Translated: CSVVEGSSYNEQFF.

This clonotype was counted a few times. This chain connects TRBV7-2 to TRBJ1-5; D unresolved. There are 18 residues in the CDR3. Germline V gene data show CDR1 as SGHTA and CDR2 as FQGNSA. V was clipped by 5 bases and J by 0 bases, with 20 bases between them. The CDR3 region is CASSRNSPSGYSNQPQHF. As DNA, the CDR3 is TGTGCCAGCAGCCGGAATTCGCCGTCAGGTTATAGCAATCAGCCCCAGCATTTT. The whole variable domain, filled in from reference TRBV7-2 and TRBJ1-5, reads GAGVSQSPSNKVTEKGKDVELRCDPISGHTALYWYRQSLGQGLEFLIYFQGNSAPDKSGLPSDRFSAERTGGSVSTLTIQRTQQEDSAVYLCASSRNSPSGYSNQPQHFGDGTRLSIL.

Only a few counts were recorded for this clonotype. This chain links TRBV3-1 with TRBJ2-7; 7 positions agree with TRBD1. Germline trimming cut 2 bases from V and 2 bases from J; bases unmatched to any gene: 3. This CDR3 is built from 14 residues. Per germline, CDR1 LGHDT and CDR2 YNNKEL (reference sequence). CDR3 residues: CASSQSDRTYEQYF. In nucleotides, the CDR3 is TGTGCCAGCAGCCAATCGGACAGGACCTACGAGCAGTACTTC.

This clonotype was seen many times. The CDR3 sequence is CASELTLYNEQFF. The CDR3 nucleotides are TGTGCCTCAGAACTGACCCTATACAATGAGCAGTTCTTC. This rearrangement joins TRBV28 to TRBJ2-1; the D is unclear. V lost 11 bases to trimming and J lost 4 bases, with 15 bases between them. CDR1 MDHEN and CDR2 SYDVKM come from the germline V gene. The CDR3 consists of 13 residues. The full variable domain, rest sourced from reference TRBV28 and TRBJ2-1, is DVKVTQSSRYLVKRTGEKVFLECVQDMDHENMFWYRQDPGLGLRLIYFSYDVKMKEKGDIPEGYSVSREKKERFSLILESASTNQTSMYLCASELTLYNEQFFGPGTRLTVL.

This chain uses TRBV12-3 or TRBV12-4 with TRBJ1-4; D not resolved. CDR3 length: 13 amino acids. V lost 8 bases to trimming and J lost 4 bases, with 11 bases between them. The CDR3 loop is CASGRRINEKLFF. CDR3 sequence (DNA): TGTGCCAGCGGGAGACGGATTAATGAAAAACTGTTTTTT.

This clonotype came up a few times. The chain employs TRBV5-6 and TRBJ1-6; D is uncertain. CDR3 size: 15 residues. Trimming removed 0 bases from V and 7 bases from J, with 11 bases in between. CDR1 is SGHDT and CDR2 is YYEEEE in the germline V gene. In nucleotides, the CDR3 is TGTGCCAGCAGCTTGGGGTCCACGCTCAATTCACCCCTCCACTTT. Encoded protein: CASSLGSTLNSPLHF.

With respect to this clonotype: At one end, the junction sequence differs from germline, possibly due to a read error. The chain has TRBV6-2 or TRBV6-3 and TRBJ2-5, with D perhaps TRBD2 (5 bases). CDR1 MNHEY and CDR2 SVGEGT come from the germline V gene. This CDR3 has 16 residues. CDR3 residues: CASSQYGRTRGETHYF. CDR3 nucleotides: TGTGCCAGCAGCCAATACGGACGAACCCGTGGGGAGACCCACTACTTC.

This clonotype was counted only a few times. CDR3 residues: CASSLKKLVGDRYNEQFF. The CDR3 DNA is TGTGCCAGCAGCCTTAAAAAACTAGTGGGCGACCGCTACAATGAGCAGTTCTTC. J is TRBJ2-7 and V is TRBV14; perhaps TRBD2 as D (5 bases). The J call may be mistaken, given a closer DNA end match to TRBJ2-1. The CDR3 contains 18 residues. Germline V CDR1 and CDR2: SGHDN, FVKESK.

As concerns this clonotype: One end of the junction does not line up with germline, which may come from a read error. This sequence joins TRBV7-7 and TRBJ2-5; 11 bases agree with TRBD1. Germline CDR1 and CDR2: SSHAT and FNYEAQ (reference sequence). CDR3 length: 14 residues. The CDR3, as DNA: TGTGCCAGCAGTGGTGGGACAGGGGGGCAGACCCAGCACTTC. This translates into CASSGGTGGQTQHF.

This clonotype has a handful of counts. The chain has TRBV7-8 and TRBJ1-4; tentative D call: TRBD1 (6 bases). This CDR3 is built from 18 residues. Germline loops: CDR1 SGHVS, CDR2 FQNEAQ. Trimming removed 5 bases from V and 4 bases from J, with 23 bases in between. The CDR3 is CASSPRPRDTFFNEKLFF. The CDR3 DNA follows: TGTGCCAGCAGCCCCCGGCCCCGGGACACGTTTTTTAATGAAAAACTGTTTTTT.

This clonotype was picked up a small number of times. This rearrangement joins TRBV6-2 or TRBV6-3 to TRBJ2-1; D might be TRBD2 (6 bases). This CDR3 has 15 amino acids. V lost 0 bases and J lost 9, with 15 bases in between. Germline values: CDR1 MNHEY, CDR2 SVGEGT. CDR3: CASSYSTAGFSEQFF. The CDR3 coding sequence is TGTGCCAGCAGTTACTCGACCGCGGGATTCAGTGAGCAGTTCTTC.

This clonotype was seen a few times. The chain has TRBV11-3 and TRBJ2-1; TRBD2 aligns across 12 bases. This CDR3 contains 16 residues. With 3 bases clipped from V and 5 bases from J, the junction kept 5 bases outside the gene matches. CDR1 SGHNT and CDR2 YENEEA come from the germline V gene. The CDR3 is CASSLGLAGPNNEQFF. CDR3 coding DNA: TGTGCCAGCAGCTTGGGACTAGCGGGCCCCAACAATGAGCAGTTCTTC.

This clonotype was observed a handful of times. The junction does not match germline at one end; this may be a read error. The rearrangement joins TRBV28 to TRBJ1-2, with 8 bases fitting TRBD1. Looked up from germline, CDR1 is MDHEN and CDR2 is SYDVKM. The CDR3 runs 16 residues. CDR3 amino acids: CASRSGQGGLNYGYTF. The CDR3 DNA sequence: TGTGCCAGCAGATCCGGACAGGGAGGGCTTAACTACGGCTACACCTTC.

The chain carries TRBV20-1 and TRBJ2-1, with 9 bases that match TRBD2. CDR3 length: 16 residues. Trimming cost V 0 bases and J 14 bases; bases outside gene matches: 17. Germline CDR1 is DFQATT and CDR2 is SNEGSKA (reference sequence). In DNA, the CDR3 is TGCAGTGCTAGAGATCTACGGGTAGCGGGAGTATCTTTGGAGTTCTTC. It is translated as CSARDLRVAGVSLEFF.

This clonotype was counted many times. The chain employs TRBV7-2 and TRBJ1-1; no definite D call. Trimming left V 1 base short and J 0 bases short, with 6 bases between. This CDR3 is built from 14 residues. Germline CDR1 and CDR2: SGHTA and FQGNSA. The CDR3 DNA reads as TGTGCCAGCAGCTTAGTGCGGCTGAACACTGAAGCTTTCTTT. Protein: CASSLVRLNTEAFF.

This chain joins TRBV20-1 and TRBJ2-1; D is perhaps TRBD2 (5 bases). The length of the CDR3 is 13 residues. V dropped 4 bases and J dropped 11 bases, with 18 bases sitting between them. Germline CDR1 and CDR2: DFQATT and SNEGSKA (reference sequence). The CDR3 loop is CSANLPGSTKQFF. CDR3 DNA: TGCAGTGCTAACCTTCCGGGATCCACTAAGCAGTTCTTC.

This clonotype turned up a few times. The chain combines TRBV11-2 with TRBJ2-5, with D possibly TRBD2 on 6 matching bases. Deletions cut 5 bases from V and 12 bases from J, with 19 bases between. CDR3 size: 13 residues. CDR1 and CDR2 (germline): SGHAT, FQNNGV. Here the CDR3 DNA reads TGTGCCAGCAGCCCCTATCGGGACTCGCGGGAGTACTTC. Protein sequence: CASSPYRDSREYF.

The table lists this clonotype with a few counts. A junction end diverges from the germline sequence, so it may reflect a read error. The genes are TRBV12-3 or TRBV12-4 and TRBJ2-1; D call uncertain. This CDR3 is built from 16 residues. CDR3 region: CTSSLGTASLYNEQFF. DNA for the CDR3: TGTACCAGCAGTTTAGGAACCGCGTCTCTCTACAATGAGCAGTTCTTC.

This chain joins TRBV12-3 or TRBV12-4 and TRBJ2-3, with D possibly being TRBD1 or TRBD2 (5 bases each). The CDR3 runs to 15 residues. V gave up 7 bases and J gave up 5 bases, with 19 bases separating them. The CDR3 DNA reads as TGTGCCAGCACCTGGTTTGTGGGACCGGGAGATACGCAGTATTTT. It codes for CASTWFVGPGDTQYF.